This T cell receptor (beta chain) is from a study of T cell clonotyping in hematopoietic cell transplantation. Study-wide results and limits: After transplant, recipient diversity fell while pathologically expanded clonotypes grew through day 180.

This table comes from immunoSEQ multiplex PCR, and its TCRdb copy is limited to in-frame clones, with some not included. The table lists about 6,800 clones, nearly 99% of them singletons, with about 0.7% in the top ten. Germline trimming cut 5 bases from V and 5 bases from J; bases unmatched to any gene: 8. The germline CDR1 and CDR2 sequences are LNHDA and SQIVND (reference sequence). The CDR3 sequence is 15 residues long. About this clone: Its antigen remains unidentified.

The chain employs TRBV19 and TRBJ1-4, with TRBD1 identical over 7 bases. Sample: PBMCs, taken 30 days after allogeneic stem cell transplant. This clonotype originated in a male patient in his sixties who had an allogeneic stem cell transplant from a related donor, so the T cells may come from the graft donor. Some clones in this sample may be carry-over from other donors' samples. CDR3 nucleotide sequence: TGTGCCAGTAGTGTCCCGGGACAGCTAAATGAAAAACTGTTTTTT. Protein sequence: CASSVPGQLNEKLFF. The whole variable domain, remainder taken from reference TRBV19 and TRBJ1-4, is DGGITQSPKYLFRKEGQNVTLSCEQNLNHDAMYWYRQDPGQGLRLIYYSQIVNDFQKGDIAEGYSVSREKKESFPLTVTSAQKNPTAFYLCASSVPGQLNEKLFFGSGTQLSVL.